One sample yielded the 32 T cell receptor beta chains listed below, sequenced in a study of cytomegalovirus exposure and HLA in healthy donors. The PCR was carried out with 60 Vbeta primers and 13 Jbeta primers. The protocol was immunoSEQ multiplex PCR, while the TCRdb copy is restricted to in-frame clones and leaves out a portion. The table has approximately 190,000 clones, roughly 82% seen once. The specimen was PBMCs. Receptor source: a woman aged 45 to 65 in good health and CMV-seropositive.

The genes are TRBV27 and TRBJ2-5, with a possible D match to TRBD1 (6 bases). The CDR3 sequence is 15 residues long. CDR1 MNHEY and CDR2 SMNVEV come from the germline V gene (reference sequence). V gave up 4 bases and J gave up 0 bases, with 12 bases separating them. The CDR3 protein is CASSSTDRNQETQYF. As DNA, the CDR3 is TGTGCCAGCAGTTCAACCGACAGGAACCAAGAGACCCAGTACTTC.

The gene calls are TRBV2 and TRBJ1-4, with 8 positions matching TRBD1. The CDR3 loop spans 14 amino acids. Germline V lookup: CDR1 SNHLY, CDR2 FYNNEI. The ends lost 6 bases at V and 7 bases at J; junction bases unmatched: 7. CDR3 nucleotides: TGTGCCAGCAGGAGGACAGGGCTTGGTGAAAAACTGTTTTTT. This gives the protein CASRRTGLGEKLFF.

The chain carries TRBV21-1 and TRBJ2-3; the table's D call, TRBD1, was not checked against the DNA. TRBV21-1 is a pseudogene segment. This CDR3 is built from 16 residues. The CDR3 DNA is TGTGCCAGCCGGGGGGACCGGGACAGGGGGACAGATACGCAGTATTTT. Translation: CASRGDRDRGTDTQYF.

V is TRBV14 and J is TRBJ2-1, with 15 bases aligning to TRBD2. Germline CDR1 and CDR2: SGHDN and FVKESK. CDR3 size: 16 residues. Losses at the gene ends were 4 bases for V and 9 bases for J; bases not matched to a gene: 7. CDR3 coding DNA: TGTGCCAGCAGCCTACGGACTAGCGGGGGGGTCGGTGAGCAGTTCTTC. It specifies CASSLRTSGGVGEQFF.

This chain links TRBV27 with TRBJ2-4; weak D call: TRBD2 (5 bases). V was shortened by 4 bases and J by 0 bases, with 16 bases between the two germline ends. Germline CDR1 MNHEY, CDR2 SMNVEV (reference sequence). This CDR3 contains 17 residues. The CDR3 DNA sequence: TGTGCCAGCAGTTCCCTAGGAGGATCAATAGCCAAAAACATTCAGTACTTC. Translation gives CASSSLGGSIAKNIQYF.

The rearrangement uses TRBV11-2 and TRBJ2-5; the match to TRBD1 covers 10 bases. Germline trimming cut 1 base from V and 1 base from J; bases unmatched to any gene: 3. Germline V gene lookup returns CDR1 SGHAT and CDR2 FQNNGV. The CDR3 totals 16 residues. CDR3 loop: CASSLGRTGGQETQYF. CDR3 bases: TGTGCCAGCAGCTTAGGCCGGACAGGGGGCCAAGAGACCCAGTACTTC.

This clone was counted once. The V gene is TRBV2, the J gene TRBJ2-5, with TRBD1 identical over 7 bases. V trimming: 6 bases; J trimming: 5 bases; junction bases outside the gene matches: 3. Looked up from germline, CDR1 is SNHLY and CDR2 is FYNNEI. The length of the CDR3 is 12 residues. The CDR3 DNA is TGTGCCAGCAGGACAGGGTTGGAGACCCAGTACTTC. Amino acids: CASRTGLETQYF.

V and J are TRBV11-2 and TRBJ2-5; 9 nucleotides align to TRBD2. The DNA end lines up better with TRBJ2-7; the J call may be wrong. Germline V lookup: CDR1 SGHAT, CDR2 FQNNGV. The CDR3 consists of 16 residues. CDR3 sequence reads: CASSLVSGGSHYEQYF. The CDR3 DNA reads as TGTGCCAGCAGCTTAGTGAGCGGGGGGTCTCATTACGAGCAGTACTTC.

V and J are TRBV21-1 and TRBJ2-7; TRBD1, the table's D call, lacks a check against the DNA. TRBV21-1 has pseudogene status. There are 16 residues in the CDR3. CDR3 sequence (DNA): TGTGCCAGCAGCAAACCTTTAGACAAAAGCTCCTACGAGCAGTACTTC. Protein: CASSKPLDKSSYEQYF.

V is TRBV7-9 and J is TRBJ2-4; 15 positions match TRBD2. With 2 bases clipped from V and 7 bases from J, the junction kept 3 bases outside the gene matches. Germline loops: CDR1 SEHNR, CDR2 FQNEAQ (reference sequence). The CDR3 loop spans 16 amino acids. The CDR3 sequence: CASSLTGTSGGNIQYF. For the CDR3, the DNA is TGTGCCAGCAGCTTAACCGGGACTAGCGGGGGGAACATTCAGTACTTC.

The genes are TRBV20-1 and TRBJ1-2, with D hard to call. The CDR3 spans 11 residues. Germline V gives CDR1 DFQATT, CDR2 SNEGSKA (reference sequence). Trimming shortened V by 3 bases and J by 1 base, and 3 bases separated the two germline ends. CDR3 loop: CSASGNYGYTF. Written as DNA, the CDR3 is TGCAGTGCTAGCGGTAACTATGGCTACACCTTC.

The chain couples TRBV7-2 to TRBJ1-2; possibly TRBD1 for D (5 bases). V was pared by 0 bases and J by 4 bases, with 12 bases between. The CDR3 length is 15 residues. Per the germline V gene, CDR1 is SGHTA and CDR2 is FQGNSA. The CDR3 region is CASSLAMGGSYGYTF. The DNA for the CDR3 is TGTGCCAGCAGCTTAGCGATGGGGGGGAGCTATGGCTACACCTTC.

The chain couples TRBV7-6 to TRBJ2-5; TRBD2 is a possible D gene (6 bases). The CDR3 contains 15 residues. With 5 bases removed from V and 5 bases from J, the gap between germline ends came to 18 bases. CDR1 SGHVS and CDR2 FNYEAQ come from the germline V gene. The chain's CDR3 is CASSPTSSLGETQYF. The CDR3 DNA reads TGTGCCAGCAGCCCTACTAGCTCCCTGGGGGAGACCCAGTACTTC.

Here the CDR3 reads CASRQGGTPNQPQHF. CDR3 DNA: TGTGCCAGTAGACAGGGGGGCACTCCCAATCAGCCCCAGCATTTT. The chain links TRBV2 to TRBJ1-5, with 9 positions matching TRBD1. J was trimmed by 3 bases and V by 9 bases; bases with no gene match: 9. Looked up from germline, CDR1 is SNHLY and CDR2 is FYNNEI. The CDR3 totals 15 residues.

The chain has TRBV5-1 and TRBJ2-2; 9 bases fit TRBD1. The CDR3 covers 14 residues. V lost 8 bases and J lost 1; bases outside the gene matches: 3. Germline assignment: CDR1 SGHRS and CDR2 YFSETQ. CDR3 nucleotide sequence: TGCGCCAGTAAGGGACAGGGGAACACCGGGGAGCTGTTTTTT. Protein: CASKGQGNTGELFF.

The chain links TRBV4-3 to TRBJ1-2; D is unclear. There are 14 residues in the CDR3. The V gene lost 0 bases and the J gene lost 3 bases, with 8 bases spanning the gap. The germline V gene has CDR1 LGHNA and CDR2 YSLEER. CDR3 in amino acids: CASSQETGYYGYTF. CDR3 nucleotide sequence: TGCGCCAGCAGCCAAGAAACGGGGTACTATGGCTACACCTTC.

This clone has only one observation. The rearrangement uses TRBV5-1 and TRBJ2-3; the D is unclear. The germline V gene encodes CDR1 SGHRS and CDR2 YFSETQ. The CDR3 spans 14 residues. The V end was cut by 4 bases, the J end by 5 bases, with 14 bases between. This CDR3 is CASSATTYEDTQYF. The CDR3 DNA follows: TGCGCCAGCAGCGCAACCACCTATGAAGATACGCAGTATTTT.

The chain uses TRBV5-4 and TRBJ1-1; D is unclear. From germline, CDR1 is SGHNT and CDR2 YYREEE (reference sequence). With 5 bases removed from V and 3 bases from J, the gap between germline ends came to 11 bases. The CDR3 sequence is 13 residues long. The CDR3 bases are TGTGCCAGCAGTTACGTAGGAGACACTGAAGCTTTCTTT. Amino acid sequence: CASSYVGDTEAFF. Supplemented by reference TRBV5-4 and TRBJ1-1, the full variable domain reads ETGVTQSPTHLIKTRGQQVTLRCSSQSGHNTVSWYQQALGQGPQFIFQYYREEENGRGNFPPRFSGLQFPNYSSELNVNALELDDSALYLCASSYVGDTEAFFGQGTRLTVV.

This chain uses TRBV14 with TRBJ1-1, with D tentatively TRBD1 (5 bases). Trimming pared 4 bases from V and 0 bases from J, leaving 12 bases between. Germline V lookup: CDR1 SGHDN, CDR2 FVKESK. CDR3 length equals 15 residues. CDR3 region: CASSRSPGLNTEAFF. Written as DNA, the CDR3 is TGTGCCAGCAGCCGCTCCCCAGGGCTGAACACTGAAGCTTTCTTT.

The V gene is TRBV7-9, the J gene TRBJ2-5; TRBD2 aligns across 9 bases. Losses at the gene ends were 4 bases for V and 5 bases for J; bases not matched to a gene: 8. In germline, CDR1 is SEHNR, CDR2 FQNEAQ (reference sequence). The CDR3 contains 15 residues. For the CDR3, the DNA is TGTGCCAGCAGCTCCATTAGCGGGGGCGGGGAGACCCAGTACTTC. Residues: CASSSISGGGETQYF.

On this clone itself: One end of the junction varies from germline; a read error may be responsible. This sequence joins TRBV7-9 and TRBJ2-7; D might be TRBD2 (5 bases). Germline V gene lookup returns CDR1 SEHNR and CDR2 FQNEAQ (reference sequence). The CDR3 has 14 amino acids. The CDR3 DNA sequence: TGTTCCAGCAGCTTACGGGGTTATAACGACGAGCAGTACTTC. Translated: CSSSLRGYNDEQYF.

This clone was picked up one time. The chain is built from TRBV10-3 and TRBJ1-2; 8 bases are a match to TRBD1. Looked up from germline, CDR1 is ENHRY and CDR2 is SYGVKD. CDR3 length equals 15 residues. Unmatched junction bases numbered 11, after V lost 11 bases and J lost 0 bases. CDR3 residues: CAVSTGTGSNYGYTF. For the CDR3, the DNA is TGTGCCGTTAGCACCGGGACAGGATCTAACTATGGCTACACCTTC.

The chain employs TRBV13 and TRBJ1-1, with 12 bases identical to TRBD1. The CDR3 spans 17 residues. V trimming: 5 bases; J trimming: 4 bases; junction bases outside the gene matches: 11. CDR1 and CDR2 from the germline V gene are PRHDT and FYEKMQ (reference sequence). The DNA for the CDR3 is TGTGCCAGCAGCCCGTCCCGGGACAGGGGGCGCATCACTGAAGCTTTCTTT. This encodes CASSPSRDRGRITEAFF.

This clone has only one observation. The rearrangement uses TRBV5-6 and TRBJ2-3; perhaps TRBD1 as D (5 bases). Between the trimmed V and J ends, which lost 5 bases and 3 bases, there was a span of 7 bases. Per germline, CDR1 SGHDT and CDR2 YYEEEE. This CDR3 region has 12 residues. CDR3 sequence reads: CASSRQTDTQYF. Written as DNA, the CDR3 is TGTGCCAGCAGTCGACAGACAGATACGCAGTATTTT.

The chain is built from TRBV30 and TRBJ1-5; D is uncertain. This CDR3 has 14 amino acids. With 0 bases removed from V and 8 bases from J, the gap between germline ends came to 14 bases. Germline V gives CDR1 GTSNPN, CDR2 SVGIG (reference sequence). The CDR3 DNA is TGTGCCTGGAGTGTGGGGAGGCCTTTAGAGCCCCAGCATTTT. Translation: CAWSVGRPLEPQHF.

There are a few counts of this clone. The V call is TRBV10-3, the J call TRBJ2-7; TRBD1 is a possible D gene (6 bases). CDR1 and CDR2 from the germline V gene are ENHRY and SYGVKD. This CDR3 spans 12 amino acids. Here the CDR3 reads CAIGTTPYEQYF. CDR3 sequence (DNA): TGTGCAATCGGGACAACCCCCTACGAGCAGTACTTC.

This chain links TRBV30 with TRBJ2-3, with 9 bases matching TRBD2. Losses at the gene ends were 3 bases for V and 5 bases for J; bases not matched to a gene: 9. Germline V gene sequence: CDR1 GTSNPN, CDR2 SVGIG (reference sequence). There are 15 residues in the CDR3. The CDR3 loop reads CAWSLRRGGVDTQYF. Written as DNA, the CDR3 is TGTGCCTGGAGCCTGAGGCGGGGGGGTGTAGATACGCAGTATTTT. The entire variable domain, with the rest obtained from reference TRBV30 and TRBJ2-3, is as follows: SQTIHQWPATLVQPVGSPLSLECTVEGTSNPNLYWYRQAAGRGLQLLFYSVGIGQISSEVPQNLSASRPQDRQFILSSKKLLLSDSGFYLCAWSLRRGGVDTQYFGPGTRLTVL.

The CDR3 DNA follows: TGTGCCAGCCTAACCCCAGCGTACACCGGGGAGCTGTTTTTT. Translation: CASLTPAYTGELFF. The chain is built from TRBV28 and TRBJ2-2; D is ambiguous. Between the trimmed V and J ends, which lost 8 bases and 3 bases, there was a span of 13 bases. The CDR3 loop spans 14 amino acids. The germline V gene encodes CDR1 MDHEN and CDR2 SYDVKM.

The CDR3: CASRRDGANVLTF. The CDR3 region has the DNA TGTGCCAGCAGGAGGGATGGGGCCAACGTCCTGACTTTC. This chain joins TRBV6-1 and TRBJ2-6; maybe TRBD2 (5 bases). The CDR3 has 13 residues. V gave up 6 bases and J gave up 3 bases, with 6 bases separating them. In germline, CDR1 is MNHNS, CDR2 SASEGT.

The rearrangement uses TRBV5-1 and TRBJ2-1; 7 bases match TRBD1. Looked up from germline, CDR1 is SGHRS and CDR2 is YFSETQ. V lost 4 bases to trimming and J lost 5 bases; unmatched junction nucleotides: 12. The CDR3 extends over 16 amino acids. In DNA form, the CDR3 reads TGCGCCAGCAGCCCCCAAGGGGGCGTCTGGGACAATGAGCAGTTCTTC. It encodes CASSPQGGVWDNEQFF.

The chain has TRBV7-2 and TRBJ1-5; 7 positions match TRBD1. CDR3 length: 15 amino acids. Germline V gives CDR1 SGHTA, CDR2 FQGNSA. V trimming: 3 bases; J trimming: 4 bases; junction bases outside the gene matches: 6. Written as DNA, the CDR3 is TGTGCCAGCAGCTTCTCGACAGGGACTAATCAGCCCCAGCATTTT. Amino acid sequence: CASSFSTGTNQPQHF.

The V and J genes are TRBV5-1 and TRBJ2-1, with 12 bases that match TRBD2. In germline, CDR1 is SGHRS, CDR2 YFSETQ. This CDR3 region has 16 residues. V shed 1 base and J 9 bases; nucleotides not matched to a gene: 8. This CDR3 reads CASSLNLAGGRGEQFF. CDR3 bases: TGCGCCAGCAGCTTGAATCTAGCGGGGGGGCGGGGTGAGCAGTTCTTC. The variable domain in full, with the rest retrieved from reference TRBV5-1 and TRBJ2-1, is KAGVTQTPRYLIKTRGQQVTLSCSPISGHRSVSWYQQTPGQGLQFLFEYFSETQRNKGNFPGRFSGRQFSNSRSEMNVSTLELGDSALYLCASSLNLAGGRGEQFFGPGTRLTVL.